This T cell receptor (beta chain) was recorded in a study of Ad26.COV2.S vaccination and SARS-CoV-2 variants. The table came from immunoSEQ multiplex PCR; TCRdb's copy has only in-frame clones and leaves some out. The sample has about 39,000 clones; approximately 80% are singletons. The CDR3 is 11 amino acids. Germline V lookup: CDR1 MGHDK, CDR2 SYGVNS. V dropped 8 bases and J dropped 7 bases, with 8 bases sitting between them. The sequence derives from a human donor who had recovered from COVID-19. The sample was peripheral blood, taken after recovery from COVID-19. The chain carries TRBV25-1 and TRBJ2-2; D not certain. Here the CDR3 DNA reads TGTGCCAGCTCCCCCGGCGGGGAGCTGTTTTTT. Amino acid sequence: CASSPGGELFF. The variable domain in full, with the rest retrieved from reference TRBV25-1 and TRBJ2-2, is EADIYQTPRYLVIGTGKKITLECSQTMGHDKMYWYQQDPGMELHLIHYSYGVNSTEKGDLSSESTVSRIRTEHFPLTLESARPSHTSQYLCASSPGGELFFGEGSRLTVL.